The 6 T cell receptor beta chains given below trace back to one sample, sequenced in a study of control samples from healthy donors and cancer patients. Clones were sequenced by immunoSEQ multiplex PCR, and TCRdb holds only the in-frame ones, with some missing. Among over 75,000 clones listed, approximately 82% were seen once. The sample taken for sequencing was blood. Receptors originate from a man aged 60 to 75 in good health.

The CDR3 nucleotides read TGCGCCAGCAGCTTGGTTCAATTCACCCAGGGGAACACTGAAGCTTTCTTT. This gives the protein CASSLVQFTQGNTEAFF. This rearrangement joins TRBV5-1 to TRBJ1-1; D possibly corresponds to TRBD1 (5 bases). This CDR3 has 17 amino acids. The V and J ends lost 0 bases and 1 base respectively, with 16 bases between them. The V gene's germline CDR1 is SGHRS and CDR2 YFSETQ.

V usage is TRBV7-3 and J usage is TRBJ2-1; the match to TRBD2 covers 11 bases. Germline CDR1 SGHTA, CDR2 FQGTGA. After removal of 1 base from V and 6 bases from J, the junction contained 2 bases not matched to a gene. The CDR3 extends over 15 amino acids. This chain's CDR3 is CASSLSGTSGNEQFF. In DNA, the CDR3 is TGTGCCAGCAGCTTAAGTGGGACTAGCGGCAATGAGCAGTTCTTC. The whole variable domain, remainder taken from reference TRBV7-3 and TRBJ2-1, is GAGVSQTPSNKVTEKGKYVELRCDPISGHTALYWYRQSLGQGPEFLIYFQGTGAADDSGLPNDRFFAVRPEGSVSTLKIQRTERGDSAVYLCASSLSGTSGNEQFFGPGTRLTVL.

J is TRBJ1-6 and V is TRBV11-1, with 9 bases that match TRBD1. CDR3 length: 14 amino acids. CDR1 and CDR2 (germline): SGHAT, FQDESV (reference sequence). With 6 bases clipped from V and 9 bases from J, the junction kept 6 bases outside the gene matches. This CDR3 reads CASSLDRGSSPLHF. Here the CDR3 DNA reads TGTGCCAGCAGTTTGGACAGGGGTAGTTCACCCCTCCACTTT. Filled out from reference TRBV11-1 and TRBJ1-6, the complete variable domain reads EAEVAQSPRYKITEKSQAVAFWCDPISGHATLYWYRQILGQGPELLVQFQDESVVDDSQLPKDRFSAERLKGVDSTLKIQPAELGDSAMYLCASSLDRGSSPLHFGNGTRLTVT.

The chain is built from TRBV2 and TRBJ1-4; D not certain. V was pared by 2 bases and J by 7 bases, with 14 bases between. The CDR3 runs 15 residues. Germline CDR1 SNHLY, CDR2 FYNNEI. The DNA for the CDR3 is TGTGCCAGCAGTGAATTGAGGGAAACGGGTGAAAAACTGTTTTTT. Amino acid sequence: CASSELRETGEKLFF.

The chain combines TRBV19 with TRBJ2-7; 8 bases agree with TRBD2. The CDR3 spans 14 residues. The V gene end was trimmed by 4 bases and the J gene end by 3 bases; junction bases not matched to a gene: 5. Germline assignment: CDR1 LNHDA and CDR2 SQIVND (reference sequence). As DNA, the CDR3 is TGTGCCAGTAGTAGGGTAGCGGGACTCTACGAGCAGTACTTC. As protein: CASSRVAGLYEQYF.

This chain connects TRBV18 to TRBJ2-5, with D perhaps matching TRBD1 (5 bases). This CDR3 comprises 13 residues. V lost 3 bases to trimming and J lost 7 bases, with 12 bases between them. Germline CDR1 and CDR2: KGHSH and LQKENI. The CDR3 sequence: CASSPDRQGTQYF. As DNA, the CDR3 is TGTGCCAGCTCACCGGACCGCCAGGGGACCCAGTACTTC.